The 11 T cell receptor beta chains given below trace back to one sample, sequenced in a study of shared clonotypes between healthy human individuals. The method was immunoSEQ multiplex PCR; TCRdb's version includes in-frame clones alone and lacks a portion of them. This sample carries fewer than 600,000 clones, 75% to 85% of them seen once, and the ten largest clones take 10% to 15%. The sequencing sample was made of PBMCs. The receptors stem from a woman in her thirties or forties in good health. Some clones in this sample may be carry-over from other donors' samples.

The chain joins TRBV7-9 to TRBJ1-2; 7 bases agree with TRBD1. The CDR3 contains 13 residues. Looked up from germline, CDR1 is SEHNR and CDR2 is FQNEAQ (reference sequence). The V segment lost 5 bases and the J segment 7 bases; nucleotides outside the gene matches: 7. The CDR3 protein is CASSIDRESGYTF. CDR3 in DNA: TGTGCCAGCAGCATAGACAGGGAAAGTGGCTACACCTTC. The full variable domain, its missing parts supplied by reference TRBV7-9 and TRBJ1-2, is DTGVSQNPRHKITKRGQNVTFRCDPISEHNRLYWYRQTLGQGPEFLTYFQNEAQLEKSRLLSDRFSAERPKGSFSTLEIQRTEQGDSAMYLCASSIDRESGYTFGSGTRLTVV.

This chain uses TRBV10-2 with TRBJ1-5; 10 nucleotides agree with TRBD1. Germline values: CDR1 WSHSY, CDR2 SAAADI. This CDR3 contains 18 residues. Losses at the gene ends were 2 bases for V and 8 bases for J; bases not matched to a gene: 15. Here the CDR3 DNA reads TGCGCCAGCAGTGAGGCTAAACCCGGGACAGGGGAGATTGAGCCCCAGCATTTT. Its protein is CASSEAKPGTGEIEPQHF.

The chain recombines TRBV4-2 with TRBJ2-5; 7 bases fit TRBD2. Trimming took 1 base from V and 3 from J; bases not matched to a gene: 5. Germline CDR1 and CDR2: LGHNA and YNFKEQ. This CDR3 comprises 15 residues. The CDR3 loop reads CASSQAAGAKETQYF. The CDR3 nucleotides read TGTGCCAGCAGCCAAGCCGCGGGAGCCAAAGAGACCCAGTACTTC.

This chain uses TRBV28 with TRBJ2-3; the D is unclear. The V end lost 7 bases, the J end lost 1 base, and 15 bases lay between the germline ends. CDR3 length: 15 amino acids. Germline-derived CDR1 and CDR2 are MDHEN and SYDVKM. CDR3 region: CASNWARGGTDTQYF. The CDR3 DNA reads as TGTGCCAGCAATTGGGCCCGCGGCGGCACAGATACGCAGTATTTT.

CDR3 DNA sequence: TGTGCCAGCTCTCCAGGCCAGGACAGAATTTACGAGCAGTACTTC. The encoded protein is CASSPGQDRIYEQYF. The chain carries TRBV18 and TRBJ2-7; a weak D match, TRBD1 (6 bases). Germline V gene sequence: CDR1 KGHSH, CDR2 LQKENI. Trimming stripped 6 bases from V and 4 bases from J, with 19 bases between. There are 15 residues in the CDR3.

On this clone: A much larger clone lies a single base off, so this may be a read error. V is TRBV7-2 and J is TRBJ2-5, with D perhaps given as TRBD1 or TRBD2 (5 bases each). With 2 bases removed from V and 1 base from J, the gap between germline ends came to 8 bases. This CDR3 has 14 residues. Germline CDR1 reads SGHTA; CDR2 reads FQGNSA. CDR3 in amino acids: CASSLRGVQETQYF. CDR3 bases: TGTGCCAGCAGCTTAAGGGGAGTCCAAGAGACCCAGTACTTC.

Comment on this clone: With a far larger clone one base away, a read error is the likely cause. This chain uses TRBV6-5 with TRBJ2-7, with 8 bases lining up with TRBD1. The CDR3 is 13 residues long. Germline loops: CDR1 MNHEY, CDR2 SVGAGI. V trimming: 11 bases; J trimming: 6 bases; junction bases outside the gene matches: 12. The CDR3 spells CAGFGQGASEQYF. The CDR3 region has the DNA TGTGCCGGCTTCGGGCAGGGGGCGTCCGAGCAGTACTTC.

V usage is TRBV6-1 and J usage is TRBJ1-1; D unresolved. This CDR3 is built from 13 residues. V was shortened by 4 bases and J by 1 base, with 7 bases between the two germline ends. CDR1 and CDR2 from the germline V gene are MNHNS and SASEGT. CDR3 amino acids: CASSAAGNTEAFF. The CDR3 region has the DNA TGTGCCAGCAGTGCTGCAGGGAACACTGAAGCTTTCTTT.

The chain joins TRBV19 to TRBJ2-3, with 10 bases that match TRBD2. J gave up 0 bases and V 4 bases, and 4 bases lay outside the gene matches. The CDR3 spans 16 residues. In germline, CDR1 is LNHDA, CDR2 SQIVND (reference sequence). The DNA of the CDR3 is TGTGCCAGTAGTACGGGACTAGCGCACAGCACAGATACGCAGTATTTT. Translating gives CASSTGLAHSTDTQYF.

This clone has just a few counts. The rearrangement links TRBV18 to TRBJ2-7; D possibly corresponds to TRBD1 (5 bases). Germline V lookup: CDR1 KGHSH, CDR2 LQKENI. Deletions cut 6 bases from V and 5 bases from J, with 14 bases between. The CDR3 totals 13 residues. The CDR3 sequence is CASSNFQGNEQYF. The CDR3 DNA is TGTGCCAGCTCGAATTTCCAGGGAAACGAGCAGTACTTC.

V gene TRBV27 combines with J gene TRBJ2-5; TRBD2 matches at 9 bases. CDR1 and CDR2 from the germline V gene are MNHEY and SMNVEV (reference sequence). The CDR3 has 17 amino acids. V lost 6 bases, J lost 1 base, and 12 bases stayed unmatched. The DNA for the CDR3 is TGTGCCAGCAGACCACTAGCGGGCCGATCCTCCCAAGAGACCCAGTACTTC. Translated, it gives CASRPLAGRSSQETQYF.